The rows below give T cell receptor beta chains drawn from one sample of a study of T-cell memory formation after mild COVID-19. From the 5' RACE reads, TCRdb called clonotypes with MiXCR, one entry per CDR3 protein. Among around 300,000 distinct CDR3 sequences listed, around 13% were seen once. The sample taken for sequencing was PBMCs or a T cell subset sorted from them (not recorded which). The receptors derive from a man aged 18 to 29 who had mild COVID-19 (a few samples of this study predate the infection). Cell type and time point are not known. CDR3s include the opening cysteine and the closing phenylalanine or tryptophan. The D gene is left open where the match is weak. Clone size is not always given. Where it is, it says once, few, many or a class for expanded clones.

TRBJ1-3 | TRBV18 | . | . | TGTGCCAGCTCAGGCCGACAGTTTACCTCTGGAAACACCATATATTTT | CASSGRQFTSGNTIYF
TRBJ2-5 | TRBV20-1 | few | TRBD1 | TGCAGTGCTACGGGACAGGGGGTGGCCCAGTACTTC | CSATGQGVAQYF
TRBJ2-5 | TRBV7-2 | many | . | TGTGCCAGCAGCTTCCTTAGGGCAGAGACCCAGTACTTC | CASSFLRAETQYF
TRBJ1-2 | TRBV12-3/TRBV12-4 | many | . | TGTGCCAGCAGTTTAACGGGAAACTATGGCTACACCTTC | CASSLTGNYGYTF
TRBJ2-3 | TRBV5-1 | many | TRBD2 | TGCGCCAGCAACCAACTAGCGGGGAGCACAGATACGCAGTATTTT | CASNQLAGSTDTQYF
TRBJ1-6 | TRBV4-2 | few | . | TGTGCCAGCAGCCAAGATATTCCGCAGGTTACGAATTCACCCCTCCACTTT | CASSQDIPQVTNSPLHF
TRBJ2-5 | TRBV7-8 | . | TRBD2 | TGTGCCAGCAGCTTAGACGCGGCTAGCGGGGATCAAGAGACCCAGTACTTC | CASSLDAASGDQETQYF
TRBJ2-7 | TRBV5-1 | few | TRBD1 | TGCGCCAGCAGCTTGGGGGGCCGGGACAGTCTCTCCCCTGTCTACGAGCAGTACTTC | CASSLGGRDSLSPVYEQYF
TRBJ2-1 | TRBV6-2/TRBV6-3 | . | . | TGTGCCAGCAGTCAAGGGGAAAATGAGCAGTTCTTC | CASSQGENEQFF
TRBJ2-2 | TRBV5-1 | . | . | TGCGCCAGCAGCTGGGACCCCGGGGAGCTGTTTTTT | CASSWDPGELFF
TRBJ2-7 | TRBV6-1 | many | TRBD2 | TGTGCCAGCAGTGAACTTCAATGGGAGGGGAGGGCCTGGGAGCAGTACTTC | CASSELQWEGRAWEQYF
TRBJ2-4 | TRBV20-1 | few | TRBD1 | TGCAGTGCTAGCTCTCCGGGACAGAAGACTATAGCCAAAAACATTCAGTACTTC | CSASSPGQKTIAKNIQYF
TRBJ2-4 | TRBV6-2/TRBV6-3 | . | . | TGTGCCAGCACCGACAGGTGGGGCAGTTATACCAAAAACATTCAGTACTTC | CASTDRWGSYTKNIQYF
TRBJ1-2 | TRBV2 | . | . | TGTGCCAGCAGTGATTTAGGGCAGGGAATGTTAAACTATGGCTACACCTTC | CASSDLGQGMLNYGYTF
TRBJ1-6 | TRBV7-2 | few | . | TGTGCCAGCAGCTTAATGGCGTCGTCCTATAATTCACCCCTCCACTTT | CASSLMASSYNSPLHF
TRBJ1-4 | TRBV4-1 | . | . | TGCGCCAGCAGCCGGGTGGAAAATGAAAAACTGTTTTTT | CASSRVENEKLFF
TRBJ2-3 | TRBV7-3 | . | . | TGTGCCAGCAGCTCCACCGGGACCGCCGGAGATACGCAGTATTTT | CASSSTGTAGDTQYF
TRBJ2-5 | TRBV7-2 | . | . | TGTGCCAGCAGCTTAGCGAGGACAACACAAGAGACCCAGTACTTC | CASSLARTTQETQYF
TRBJ1-1 | TRBV7-2 | few | . | TGTGCCGCCCGTGCGGGGCGAGGGACTGAAGCTTTCTTT | CAARAGRGTEAFF
TRBJ2-2 | TRBV11-2 | few | TRBD2 | TGTGCCAGCAGCTCGTTGTCGGGGGGCACCGGGGAGCTGTTTTTT | CASSSLSGGTGELFF
TRBJ1-1 | TRBV6-5 | many | . | TGTGCCAGCAGACCCACCCGGCGCACTGAAGCTTTCTTT | CASRPTRRTEAFF